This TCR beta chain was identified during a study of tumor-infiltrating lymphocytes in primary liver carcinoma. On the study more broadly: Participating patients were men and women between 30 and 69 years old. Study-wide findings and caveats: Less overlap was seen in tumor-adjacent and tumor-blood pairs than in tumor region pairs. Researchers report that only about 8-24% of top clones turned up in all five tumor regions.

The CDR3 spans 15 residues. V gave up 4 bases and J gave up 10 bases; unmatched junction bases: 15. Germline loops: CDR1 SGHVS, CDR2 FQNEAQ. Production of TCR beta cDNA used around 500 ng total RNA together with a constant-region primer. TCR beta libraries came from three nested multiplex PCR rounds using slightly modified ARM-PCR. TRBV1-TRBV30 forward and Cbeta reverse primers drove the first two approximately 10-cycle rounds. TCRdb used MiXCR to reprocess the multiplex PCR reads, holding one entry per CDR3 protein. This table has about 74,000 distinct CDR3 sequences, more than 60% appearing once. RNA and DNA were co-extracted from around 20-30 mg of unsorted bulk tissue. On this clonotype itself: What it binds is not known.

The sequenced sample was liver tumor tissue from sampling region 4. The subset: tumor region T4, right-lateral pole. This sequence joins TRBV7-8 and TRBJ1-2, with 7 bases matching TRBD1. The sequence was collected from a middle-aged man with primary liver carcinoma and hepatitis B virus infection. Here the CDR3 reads CASSWLTGNHHDYTF. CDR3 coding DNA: TGTGCCAGCAGCTGGCTGACAGGGAACCACCATGACTACACCTTC.